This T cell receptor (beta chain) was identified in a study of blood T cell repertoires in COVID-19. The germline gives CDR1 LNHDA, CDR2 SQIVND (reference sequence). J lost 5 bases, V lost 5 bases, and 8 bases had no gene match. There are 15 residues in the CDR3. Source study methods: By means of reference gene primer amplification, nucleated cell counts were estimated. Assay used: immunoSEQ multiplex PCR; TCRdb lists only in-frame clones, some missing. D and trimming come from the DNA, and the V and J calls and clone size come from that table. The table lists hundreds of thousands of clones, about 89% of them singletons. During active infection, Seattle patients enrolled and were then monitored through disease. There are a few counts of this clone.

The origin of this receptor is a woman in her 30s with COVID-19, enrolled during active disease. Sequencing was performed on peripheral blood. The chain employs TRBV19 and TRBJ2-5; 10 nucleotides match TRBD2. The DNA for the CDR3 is TGTGCCAGTAGTTCCGGACTAGCGGATAGGGAGACCCAGTACTTC. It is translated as CASSSGLADRETQYF. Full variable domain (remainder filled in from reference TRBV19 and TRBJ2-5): DGGITQSPKYLFRKEGQNVTLSCEQNLNHDAMYWYRQDPGQGLRLIYYSQIVNDFQKGDIAEGYSVSREKKESFPLTVTSAQKNPTAFYLCASSSGLADRETQYFGPGTRLLVL.